This is a list of T cell receptor beta chains from one sample in a study of technical replicates of blood from a handful of donors. Measured with immunoSEQ multiplex PCR; TCRdb has only the in-frame clones, and not every one. The sample carries 40,000 to 55,000 clones, approximately 95% recorded once. Sequenced material: T cells isolated from PBMCs. These receptors originate from a human donor in good health. The CDR3 runs from the conserved cysteine through the conserved F or W. The order of the fields is V gene, J gene, clone size, D gene, CDR3 protein, CDR3 DNA. A D gene is named only where the DNA matches it firmly. Part of the rows lack a size; the others show once, few, many or a class for expanded clones.

v_call: TRBV7-2
j_call: TRBJ2-1
clone_size: .
d_call: TRBD2
cdr3_aa: CASSLIAGGGKNEQFF
cdr3_nt: TGTGCCAGCAGCCTAATAGCGGGAGGGGGAAAAAATGAGCAGTTCTTC

v_call: TRBV7-8
j_call: TRBJ1-1
clone_size: .
d_call: .
cdr3_aa: CASSPKNTEAFF
cdr3_nt: TGTGCCAGCAGCCCTAAGAACACTGAAGCTTTCTTT

v_call: TRBV7-3
j_call: TRBJ2-1
clone_size: .
d_call: TRBD2
cdr3_aa: CASSLILAGEDEQFF
cdr3_nt: TGTGCCAGCAGCTTAATACTAGCGGGAGAAGATGAGCAGTTCTTC

v_call: TRBV27
j_call: TRBJ1-1
clone_size: .
d_call: .
cdr3_aa: CASSPARAGSMNTEAFF
cdr3_nt: TGTGCCAGCAGTCCGGCAAGGGCAGGGTCTATGAACACTGAAGCTTTCTTT

v_call: TRBV6-6
j_call: TRBJ2-7
clone_size: .
d_call: .
cdr3_aa: CASSAGASYEQYF
cdr3_nt: TGTGCCAGCAGTGCCGGAGCAAGCTACGAGCAGTACTTC

v_call: TRBV4-2
j_call: TRBJ1-2
clone_size: .
d_call: .
cdr3_aa: CASSQLSPNYGYTF
cdr3_nt: TGTGCCAGCAGCCAACTCTCTCCTAACTATGGCTACACCTTC

v_call: TRBV7-3
j_call: TRBJ2-3
clone_size: .
d_call: .
cdr3_aa: CASSLDHRGGADTQYF
cdr3_nt: TGTGCCAGCAGCTTAGATCACCGCGGAGGGGCAGATACGCAGTATTTT

v_call: TRBV6-1
j_call: TRBJ2-2
clone_size: .
d_call: TRBD2
cdr3_aa: CASSQGLAGGINTGELFF
cdr3_nt: TGTGCCAGCAGTCAAGGACTAGCGGGAGGGATAAACACCGGGGAGCTGTTTTTT

v_call: TRBV18
j_call: TRBJ1-1
clone_size: .
d_call: .
cdr3_aa: CASSPFDTNTEAFF
cdr3_nt: TGTGCCAGCTCACCGTTCGACACGAACACTGAAGCTTTCTTT

v_call: TRBV27
j_call: TRBJ2-1
clone_size: once
d_call: .
cdr3_aa: CARWTCKKTLSLGNNEQFF
cdr3_nt: TGTGCCAGATGGACTTGCAAAAAAACCCTAAGTTTGGGGAACAATGAGCAGTTCTTC

v_call: TRBV11-3
j_call: TRBJ2-2
clone_size: .
d_call: .
cdr3_aa: CASSLNGWTNTGELFF
cdr3_nt: TGTGCCAGCAGCTTAAACGGCTGGACAAACACCGGGGAGCTGTTTTTT

v_call: TRBV4-1
j_call: TRBJ2-7
clone_size: .
d_call: .
cdr3_aa: CASSQVVADTYEQYF
cdr3_nt: TGCGCCAGCAGCCAAGTGGTAGCGGATACCTACGAGCAGTACTTC

v_call: TRBV7-3
j_call: TRBJ2-3
clone_size: .
d_call: TRBD2
cdr3_aa: CASSSTSGTDTQYF
cdr3_nt: TGTGCCAGCAGCTCAACTAGCGGCACAGATACGCAGTATTTT

v_call: TRBV6-5
j_call: TRBJ2-7
clone_size: .
d_call: TRBD1
cdr3_aa: CASRDRASYEQYF
cdr3_nt: TGTGCCAGCAGGGACAGGGCTTCCTACGAGCAGTACTTC

v_call: TRBV15
j_call: TRBJ2-2
clone_size: .
d_call: .
cdr3_aa: CATSRALATGELFF
cdr3_nt: TGTGCCACCAGCAGAGCACTTGCCACCGGGGAGCTGTTTTTT

v_call: TRBV28
j_call: TRBJ2-6
clone_size: once
d_call: .
cdr3_aa: CASIPLPRSGANVLTF
cdr3_nt: TGTGCCAGCATCCCCCTCCCGAGGTCTGGGGCCAACGTCCTGACTTTC

v_call: TRBV30
j_call: TRBJ1-5
clone_size: few
d_call: .
cdr3_aa: CAHSRGWDNQPQHF
cdr3_nt: TGTGCCCACTCTAGGGGCTGGGACAATCAGCCCCAGCATTTT

v_call: TRBV7-2
j_call: TRBJ2-7
clone_size: .
d_call: .
cdr3_aa: CASSLSDRPSYEQYF
cdr3_nt: TGTGCCAGCAGCTTATCAGACAGGCCCTCCTACGAGCAGTACTTC

v_call: TRBV5-1
j_call: TRBJ2-7
clone_size: .
d_call: .
cdr3_aa: CASSLSAGKLYEQYF
cdr3_nt: TGCGCCAGCAGCTTGTCGGCAGGGAAATTATACGAGCAGTACTTC

v_call: TRBV7-8
j_call: TRBJ1-1
clone_size: .
d_call: .
cdr3_aa: CASSYRDTEAFF
cdr3_nt: TGTGCCAGCAGCTACAGGGACACTGAAGCTTTCTTT

v_call: TRBV11-3
j_call: TRBJ2-7
clone_size: few
d_call: TRBD2
cdr3_aa: CASSLDRAGGPGSYEQYF
cdr3_nt: TGTGCCAGCAGCTTAGACCGAGCGGGAGGGCCTGGAAGCTACGAGCAGTACTTC

v_call: TRBV9
j_call: TRBJ1-5
clone_size: .
d_call: .
cdr3_aa: CASSVIQGCNQPQHF
cdr3_nt: TGTGCCAGCAGCGTTATACAGGGTTGCAATCAGCCCCAGCATTTT

v_call: TRBV25-1
j_call: TRBJ2-1
clone_size: .
d_call: .
cdr3_aa: CASGEQFF
cdr3_nt: TGTGCCAGCGGCGAGCAGTTCTTC

v_call: TRBV6-5
j_call: TRBJ1-5
clone_size: once
d_call: TRBD1
cdr3_aa: CASSSNHRGSQPQHF
cdr3_nt: TGTGCCAGCAGTTCCAACCACAGGGGGAGTCAGCCCCAGCATTTT

v_call: TRBV6-5
j_call: TRBJ2-1
clone_size: .
d_call: TRBD2
cdr3_aa: CASSLAGGHYNEQFF
cdr3_nt: TGTGCCAGCAGTTTAGCGGGAGGGCACTACAATGAGCAGTTCTTC

v_call: TRBV6-1
j_call: TRBJ2-7
clone_size: .
d_call: .
cdr3_aa: CAIGGPTTYGGEQYF
cdr3_nt: TGTGCCATTGGGGGACCGACGACCTACGGGGGCGAGCAGTACTTC

v_call: TRBV7-2
j_call: TRBJ2-7
clone_size: .
d_call: .
cdr3_aa: CASSLSRGYEQYF
cdr3_nt: TGTGCCAGCAGCTTAAGCAGGGGCTACGAGCAGTACTTC

v_call: TRBV29-1
j_call: TRBJ2-2
clone_size: .
d_call: TRBD2
cdr3_aa: CSVPQGGLTGELFF
cdr3_nt: TGCAGCGTGCCCCAGGGAGGGCTTACCGGGGAGCTGTTTTTT

v_call: TRBV15
j_call: TRBJ2-7
clone_size: few
d_call: TRBD2
cdr3_aa: CATSRGLAGAYEQYF
cdr3_nt: TGTGCCACCAGCAGGGGACTAGCGGGTGCCTACGAGCAGTACTTC

v_call: TRBV6-6
j_call: TRBJ1-2
clone_size: .
d_call: .
cdr3_aa: CASSFVTATSYGYTF
cdr3_nt: TGTGCCAGCAGTTTTGTGACAGCCACGAGCTATGGCTACACCTTC

v_call: TRBV29-1
j_call: TRBJ2-7
clone_size: .
d_call: .
cdr3_aa: CSVVLAYEQYF
cdr3_nt: TGCAGCGTCGTCTTAGCGTACGAGCAGTACTTC

v_call: TRBV9
j_call: TRBJ2-7
clone_size: .
d_call: TRBD1
cdr3_aa: CASSAGTVSYEQYF
cdr3_nt: TGTGCCAGCAGCGCCGGGACAGTCTCCTACGAGCAGTACTTC

v_call: TRBV14
j_call: TRBJ2-7
clone_size: .
d_call: .
cdr3_aa: CASSQVPGSSYEQYF
cdr3_nt: TGTGCCAGCAGCCAAGTTCCGGGGAGTTCCTACGAGCAGTACTTC

v_call: TRBV11-3
j_call: TRBJ2-1
clone_size: .
d_call: TRBD2
cdr3_aa: CASSLTKSGRGEQFF
cdr3_nt: TGTGCCAGCAGCTTAACTAAGAGCGGGAGGGGGGAGCAGTTCTTC

v_call: TRBV29-1
j_call: TRBJ2-1
clone_size: .
d_call: TRBD2
cdr3_aa: CSLEGLADNEQFF
cdr3_nt: TGCAGCCTTGAGGGACTAGCGGACAATGAGCAGTTCTTC

v_call: TRBV28
j_call: TRBJ2-7
clone_size: .
d_call: TRBD1
cdr3_aa: CASSSGTAQYF
cdr3_nt: TGTGCCAGCAGTTCCGGGACAGCGCAGTACTTC

v_call: TRBV5-1
j_call: TRBJ1-4
clone_size: .
d_call: .
cdr3_aa: CASSLLWGRDHEKLFF
cdr3_nt: TGCGCCAGCAGCTTACTCTGGGGGCGTGATCATGAAAAACTGTTTTTT

v_call: TRBV30
j_call: TRBJ2-7
clone_size: .
d_call: TRBD1
cdr3_aa: CAWNRGLSYEQYF
cdr3_nt: TGTGCCTGGAACAGGGGCCTTAGCTACGAGCAGTACTTC

v_call: TRBV7-3
j_call: TRBJ2-7
clone_size: .
d_call: TRBD2
cdr3_aa: CASSLGLAGYEQYF
cdr3_nt: TGTGCCAGCAGCTTGGGGCTAGCGGGCTACGAGCAGTACTTC

v_call: TRBV5-1
j_call: TRBJ2-5
clone_size: .
d_call: .
cdr3_aa: CASSLDSGRENQYF
cdr3_nt: TGCGCCAGCAGCTTGGACAGTGGAAGGGAGAACCAGTACTTC

v_call: TRBV7-2
j_call: TRBJ2-2
clone_size: .
d_call: .
cdr3_aa: CASSLFVTGELFF
cdr3_nt: TGTGCCAGCAGCTTATTCGTAACCGGGGAGCTGTTTTTT

v_call: TRBV10-3
j_call: TRBJ1-4
clone_size: .
d_call: .
cdr3_aa: CAISESRMDSPINEKLFF
cdr3_nt: TGTGCCATCAGTGAGTCGAGAATGGACAGCCCGATTAATGAAAAACTGTTTTTT

v_call: TRBV12-5
j_call: TRBJ2-3
clone_size: .
d_call: .
cdr3_aa: CASGLVPSIATQYF
cdr3_nt: TGTGCTAGTGGTTTGGTTCCGAGCATAGCTACGCAGTATTTT

v_call: TRBV19
j_call: TRBJ2-2
clone_size: .
d_call: .
cdr3_aa: CASIGRVNTGELFF
cdr3_nt: TGTGCCAGTATCGGGCGGGTGAACACCGGGGAGCTGTTTTTT

v_call: TRBV6-5
j_call: TRBJ1-2
clone_size: .
d_call: .
cdr3_aa: CASSLRAGYYGYTF
cdr3_nt: TGTGCCAGCAGTCTGAGGGCGGGATACTATGGCTACACCTTC

v_call: TRBV10-2
j_call: TRBJ2-3
clone_size: .
d_call: TRBD2
cdr3_aa: CASRLAGGGWDTQYF
cdr3_nt: TGCGCCAGCAGGCTAGCGGGAGGGGGATGGGATACGCAGTATTTT